One TCR beta chain is described in this entry. No antigen is known for it. The data are from a study of a mutant IDH1 vaccine in newly diagnosed glioma. Study summary: Treated patients, averaging about 40 years, were roughly 62% male and roughly 38% female.

TCRdb's copy holds only in-frame clones and misses some; the assay was immunoSEQ multiplex PCR. Found here are approximately 30,000 clones, around 84% of them singletons; the top ten hold roughly 15%. Study results and limitations: Altogether, around 93% of patients exhibited vaccine-induced immune responses.

Noted time point: week 23, last vaccination. Each dose of the vaccine consisted of 300 ug of mutant IDH1 20-mer peptide, with topical imiquimod. Trimming left V 4 bases short and J 0 bases short, with 11 bases between. This CDR3 contains 15 residues. Germline V gene data show CDR1 as SGHDT and CDR2 as YYEEEE. The chain carries TRBV5-6 and TRBJ1-5; TRBD1 might be the D (5 bases). The sequenced sample was PBMCs, obtained from a glioma patient whose treatment included an IDH1 peptide vaccine. The sequence was collected from a woman aged 25 to 39 with glioma. The CDR3 coding sequence is TGTGCCAGCAGCCCCCAAGGACATAGCAATCAGCCCCAGCATTTT. Encoded protein: CASSPQGHSNQPQHF. Filled out from reference TRBV5-6 and TRBJ1-5, the complete variable domain reads DAGVTQSPTHLIKTRGQQVTLRCSPKSGHDTVSWYQQALGQGPQFIFQYYEEEERQRGNFPDRFSGHQFPNYSSELNVNALLLGDSALYLCASSPQGHSNQPQHFGDGTRLSIL.